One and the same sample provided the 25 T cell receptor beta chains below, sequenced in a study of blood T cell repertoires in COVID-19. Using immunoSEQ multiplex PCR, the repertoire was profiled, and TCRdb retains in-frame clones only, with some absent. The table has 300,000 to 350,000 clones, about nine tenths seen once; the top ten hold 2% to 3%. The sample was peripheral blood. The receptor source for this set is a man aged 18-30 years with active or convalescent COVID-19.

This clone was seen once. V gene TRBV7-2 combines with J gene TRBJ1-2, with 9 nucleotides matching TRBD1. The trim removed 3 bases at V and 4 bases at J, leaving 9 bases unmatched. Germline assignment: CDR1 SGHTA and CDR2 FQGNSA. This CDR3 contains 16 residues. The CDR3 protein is CASSLERTGELYGYTF. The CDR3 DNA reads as TGTGCCAGCAGCTTGGAAAGGACAGGGGAACTCTATGGCTACACCTTC.

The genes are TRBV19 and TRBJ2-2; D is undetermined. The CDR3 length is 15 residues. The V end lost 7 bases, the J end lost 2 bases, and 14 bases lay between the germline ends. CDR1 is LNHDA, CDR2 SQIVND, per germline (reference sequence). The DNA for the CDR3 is TGTGCCAGTACCCCTTCCGGTTTCAACACCGGGGAGCTGTTTTTT. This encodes CASTPSGFNTGELFF.

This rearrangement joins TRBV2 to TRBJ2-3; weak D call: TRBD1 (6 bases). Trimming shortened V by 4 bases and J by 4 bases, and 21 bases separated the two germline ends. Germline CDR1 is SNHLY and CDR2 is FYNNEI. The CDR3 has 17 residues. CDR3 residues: CASSVGGNKLGADTQYF. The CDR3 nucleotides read TGTGCCAGCAGTGTTGGGGGCAACAAACTGGGGGCAGATACGCAGTATTTT.

Here the CDR3 DNA reads TGTGCCAGCAACCCGACAGGTTCAGACTACGAGCAGTACTTC. This encodes CASNPTGSDYEQYF. This chain joins TRBV27 and TRBJ2-7, with a weak D call TRBD1 (6 bases). Germline V gene lookup returns CDR1 MNHEY and CDR2 SMNVEV (reference sequence). This CDR3 spans 14 amino acids. The V and J ends lost 7 bases and 3 bases respectively, with 16 bases between them.

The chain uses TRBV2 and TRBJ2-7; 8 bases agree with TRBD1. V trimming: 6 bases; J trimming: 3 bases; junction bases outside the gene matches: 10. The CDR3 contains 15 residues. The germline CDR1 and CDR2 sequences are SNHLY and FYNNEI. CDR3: CASRAGTGRNYEQYF. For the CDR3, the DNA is TGTGCCAGCAGAGCAGGGACAGGCCGAAACTACGAGCAGTACTTC.

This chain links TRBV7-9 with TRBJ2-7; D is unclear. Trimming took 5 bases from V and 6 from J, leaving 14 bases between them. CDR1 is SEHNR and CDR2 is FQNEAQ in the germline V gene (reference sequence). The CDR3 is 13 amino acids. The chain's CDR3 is CASSPRGSSEQYF. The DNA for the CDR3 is TGTGCCAGCAGCCCGAGAGGATCAAGCGAGCAGTACTTC.

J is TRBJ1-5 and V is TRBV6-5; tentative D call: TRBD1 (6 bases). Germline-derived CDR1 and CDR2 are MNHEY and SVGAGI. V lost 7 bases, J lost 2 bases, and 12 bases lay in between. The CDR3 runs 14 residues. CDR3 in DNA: TGTGCCAGCACGCAGGGGTACGGCAATCAGCCCCAGCATTTT. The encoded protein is CASTQGYGNQPQHF.

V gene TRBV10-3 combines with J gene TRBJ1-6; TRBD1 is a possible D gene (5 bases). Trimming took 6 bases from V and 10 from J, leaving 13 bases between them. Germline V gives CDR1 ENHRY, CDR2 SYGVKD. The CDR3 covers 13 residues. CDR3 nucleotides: TGTGCCATCAGGGGGGAGGGACGCTCACCCCTCCACTTT. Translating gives CAIRGEGRSPLHF.

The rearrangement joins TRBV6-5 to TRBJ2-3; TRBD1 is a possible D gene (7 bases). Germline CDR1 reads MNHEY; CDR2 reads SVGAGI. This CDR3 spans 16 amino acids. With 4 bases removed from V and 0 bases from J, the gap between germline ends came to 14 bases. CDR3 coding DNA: TGTGCCAGCAGTTCCGCAGGGGGGCCCAGCACAGATACGCAGTATTTT. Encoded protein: CASSSAGGPSTDTQYF.

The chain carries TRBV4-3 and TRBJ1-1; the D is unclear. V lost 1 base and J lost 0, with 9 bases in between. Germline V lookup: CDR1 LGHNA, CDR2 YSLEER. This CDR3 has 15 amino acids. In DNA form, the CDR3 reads TGCGCCAGCAGCCAAGGCACAGTAATGAACACTGAAGCTTTCTTT. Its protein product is CASSQGTVMNTEAFF.

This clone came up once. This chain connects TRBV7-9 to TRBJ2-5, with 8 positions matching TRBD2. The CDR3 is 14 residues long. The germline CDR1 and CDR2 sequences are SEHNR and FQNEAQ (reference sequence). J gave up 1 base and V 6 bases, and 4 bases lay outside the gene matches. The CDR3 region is CASRRGGIQETQYF. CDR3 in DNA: TGTGCCAGCAGGCGCGGGGGGATCCAAGAGACCCAGTACTTC.

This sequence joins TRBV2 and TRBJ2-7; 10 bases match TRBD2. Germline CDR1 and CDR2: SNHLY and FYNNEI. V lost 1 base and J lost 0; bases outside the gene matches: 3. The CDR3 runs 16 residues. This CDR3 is CASSEGSGRLSYEQYF. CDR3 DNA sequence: TGTGCCAGCAGTGAAGGTAGCGGGAGGCTCTCCTACGAGCAGTACTTC.

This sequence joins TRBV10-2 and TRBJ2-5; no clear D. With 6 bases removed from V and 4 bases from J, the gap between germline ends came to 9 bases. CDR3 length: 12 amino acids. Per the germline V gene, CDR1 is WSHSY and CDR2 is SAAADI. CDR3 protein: CASSTFGETQYF. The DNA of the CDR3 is TGCGCCAGCAGCACTTTCGGAGAGACCCAGTACTTC.

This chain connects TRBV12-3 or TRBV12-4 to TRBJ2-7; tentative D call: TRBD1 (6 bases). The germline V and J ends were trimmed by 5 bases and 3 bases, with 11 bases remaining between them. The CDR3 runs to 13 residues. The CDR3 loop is CASSPSDSYEQYF. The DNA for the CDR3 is TGTGCCAGCAGTCCCTCGGACAGCTACGAGCAGTACTTC.

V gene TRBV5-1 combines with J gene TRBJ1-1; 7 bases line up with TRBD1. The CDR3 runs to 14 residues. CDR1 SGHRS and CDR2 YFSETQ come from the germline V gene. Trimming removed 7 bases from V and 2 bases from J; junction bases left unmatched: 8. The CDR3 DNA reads TGCGCCAGCTCCGCGGCAGGGGGTAACACTGAAGCTTTCTTT. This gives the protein CASSAAGGNTEAFF.

CDR3 bases: TGTGCCAGCAGCTTATACGTCCGGGAAAAACTGTTTTTT. Residues: CASSLYVREKLFF. The chain carries TRBV7-2 and TRBJ1-4; D uncertain. Trimming stripped 2 bases from V and 8 bases from J, with 9 bases between. The CDR3 totals 13 residues. Looked up from germline, CDR1 is SGHTA and CDR2 is FQGNSA.

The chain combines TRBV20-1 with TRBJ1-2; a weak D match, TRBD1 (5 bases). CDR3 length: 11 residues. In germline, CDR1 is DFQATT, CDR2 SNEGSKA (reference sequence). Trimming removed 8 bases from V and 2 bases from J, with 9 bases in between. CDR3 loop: CSWGGNYGYTF. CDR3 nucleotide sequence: TGCAGTTGGGGGGGGAACTATGGCTACACCTTC.

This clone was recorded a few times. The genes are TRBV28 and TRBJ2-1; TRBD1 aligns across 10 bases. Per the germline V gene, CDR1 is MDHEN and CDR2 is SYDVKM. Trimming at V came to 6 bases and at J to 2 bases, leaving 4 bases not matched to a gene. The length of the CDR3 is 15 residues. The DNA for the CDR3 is TGTGCCAGCAGCAACGACAGGGGGCCCTACAATGAGCAGTTCTTC. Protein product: CASSNDRGPYNEQFF.

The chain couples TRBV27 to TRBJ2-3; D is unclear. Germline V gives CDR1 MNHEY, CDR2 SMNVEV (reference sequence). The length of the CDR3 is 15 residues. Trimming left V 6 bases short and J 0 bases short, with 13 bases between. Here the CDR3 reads CASSPYVWSTDTQYF. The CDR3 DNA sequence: TGTGCCAGCAGCCCCTACGTGTGGAGCACAGATACGCAGTATTTT.

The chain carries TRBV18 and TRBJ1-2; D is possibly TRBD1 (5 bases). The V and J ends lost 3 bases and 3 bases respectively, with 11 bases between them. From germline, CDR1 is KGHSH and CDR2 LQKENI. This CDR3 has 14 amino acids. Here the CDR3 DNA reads TGTGCCAGCTCACCGACAGATACAGACTATGGCTACACCTTC. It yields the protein CASSPTDTDYGYTF.

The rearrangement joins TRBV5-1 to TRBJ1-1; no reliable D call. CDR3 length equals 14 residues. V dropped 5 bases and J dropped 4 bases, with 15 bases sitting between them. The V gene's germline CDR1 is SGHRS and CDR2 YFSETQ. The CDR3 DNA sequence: TGCGCCAGCAGACCGGCTGCGGATGGCACTGAAGCTTTCTTT. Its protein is CASRPAADGTEAFF.

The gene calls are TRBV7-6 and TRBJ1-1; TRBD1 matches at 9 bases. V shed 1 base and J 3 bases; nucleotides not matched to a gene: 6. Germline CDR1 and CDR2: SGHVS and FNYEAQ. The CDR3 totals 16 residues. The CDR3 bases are TGTGCCAGCAGCTTAGGGACAGGGGATCTTGACACTGAAGCTTTCTTT. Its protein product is CASSLGTGDLDTEAFF.

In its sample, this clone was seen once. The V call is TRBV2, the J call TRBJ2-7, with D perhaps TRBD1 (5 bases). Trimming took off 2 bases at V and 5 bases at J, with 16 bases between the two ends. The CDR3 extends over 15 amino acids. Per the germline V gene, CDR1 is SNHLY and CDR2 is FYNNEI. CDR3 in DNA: TGTGCCAGCAGTGAATTTGTGGGCAGGGCCCACGAGCAGTACTTC. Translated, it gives CASSEFVGRAHEQYF.

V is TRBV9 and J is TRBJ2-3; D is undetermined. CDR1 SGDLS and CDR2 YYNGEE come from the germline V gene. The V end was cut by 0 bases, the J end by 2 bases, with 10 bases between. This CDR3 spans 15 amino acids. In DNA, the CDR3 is TGTGCCAGCAGCGTAGGGCCAAGTATCACAGATACGCAGTATTTT. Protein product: CASSVGPSITDTQYF. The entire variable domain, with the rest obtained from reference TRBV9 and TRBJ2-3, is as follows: DSGVTQTPKHLITATGQRVTLRCSPRSGDLSVYWYQQSLDQGLQFLIQYYNGEERAKGNILERFSAQQFPDLHSELNLSSLELGDSALYFCASSVGPSITDTQYFGPGTRLTVL.

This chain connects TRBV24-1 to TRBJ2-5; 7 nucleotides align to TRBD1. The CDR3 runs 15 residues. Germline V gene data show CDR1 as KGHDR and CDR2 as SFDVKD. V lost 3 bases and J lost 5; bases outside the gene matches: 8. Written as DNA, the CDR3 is TGTGCCACCAGTGATAGCCGACAGGGTGGGGAGACCCAGTACTTC. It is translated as CATSDSRQGGETQYF.